This TCR beta chain was profiled in a study of Graves' ophthalmopathy and Graves' hyperthyroidism. Broader study findings: The model predicted progression of ophthalmopathy with a sensitivity of approximately 68%, and its specificity was roughly 72%.

Germline V CDR1 and CDR2: SEHNR, FQNEAQ (reference sequence). The CDR3 spans 14 residues. The sample holds many counts of this clonotype. Its specificity is not known. At one boundary the junction diverges from the germline segment, which might be a read error. From RNA, the CDR3 regions of TCR beta chains were amplified and sequenced. First-round RT-PCR with HTBI primers preceded a second-round multiplex PCR. A single record per CDR3 protein comes from TCRdb applying MiXCR to the multiplex PCR reads. Of hundreds of thousands of distinct CDR3 sequences in the sample, approximately 21% were seen once. The source is a woman aged 18 to 35 with stable Graves' hyperthyroidism. The sequencing input was peripheral blood. This sequence joins TRBV7-9 and TRBJ2-5, with D maybe TRBD2 (5 bases). The CDR3 reads CASSVAGVRETQYF. The CDR3 bases are TGTGCCAGCAGCGTAGCCGGGGTGAGGGAGACCCAGTACTTC.